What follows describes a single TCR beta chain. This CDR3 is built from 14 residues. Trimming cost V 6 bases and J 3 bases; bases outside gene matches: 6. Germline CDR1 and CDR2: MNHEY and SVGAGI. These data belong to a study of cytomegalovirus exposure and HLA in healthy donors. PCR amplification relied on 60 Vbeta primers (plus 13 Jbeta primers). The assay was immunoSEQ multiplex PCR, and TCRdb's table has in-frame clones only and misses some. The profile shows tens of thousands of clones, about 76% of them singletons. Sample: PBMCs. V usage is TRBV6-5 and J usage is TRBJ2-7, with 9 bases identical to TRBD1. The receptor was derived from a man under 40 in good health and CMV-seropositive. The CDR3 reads CASSTTGGGYEQYF. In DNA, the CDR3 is TGTGCCAGCAGCACGACAGGGGGAGGCTACGAGCAGTACTTC.